The rows below give T cell receptor beta chains drawn from one sample of a study of blood T cell repertoires in COVID-19. Sequencing used immunoSEQ multiplex PCR; TCRdb keeps in-frame clones, though not all of them. This sample has about 160,000 clones, with around nine tenths found just once. The sequencing sample was made of peripheral blood. The receptors originated from a man between 60 and 70 years old with active or convalescent COVID-19. CDR3s include the opening cysteine and the closing phenylalanine or tryptophan. The D gene is left open where the match is weak. The size of a clone is reported for some rows only, either as once, few or many, or as a class for expanded clones.

D	size	V	J	DNA	CDR3
TRBD2	-	TRBV7-9	TRBJ2-5	TGTGCCAGCAGCTGGTTTAGCGGGGGAGAGACCCAGTACTTC	CASSWFSGGETQYF
TRBD2	-	TRBV18	TRBJ2-2	TGTGCCAGCTCACCGCAGGGACTAGCGTCAAGCGGGGAGCTGTTTTTT	CASSPQGLASSGELFF
-	-	TRBV7-9	TRBJ1-2	TGTGCCAGCAGCTTAGCGGCTCGGTCGGGAGGCTACACCTTC	CASSLAARSGGYTF
TRBD2	-	TRBV7-2	TRBJ2-7	TGTGCCAGCAGCTTAGGTAGGACTAGCGGTAGCTCCTACGAGCAGTACTTC	CASSLGRTSGSSYEQYF
-	-	TRBV18	TRBJ1-3	TGTGCCAGCTCACCGCCCAGGGTAAACACCATATATTTT	CASSPPRVNTIYF
TRBD1	-	TRBV4-2	TRBJ1-4	TGTGCCAGCAGCCAATTTGGGGACAGGGGGGCGGTTCGTGGGGCAACTAATGAAAAACTGTTTTTT	CASSQFGDRGAVRGATNEKLFF
TRBD2	-	TRBV11-3	TRBJ2-6	TGTGCCAGCAGCTTAGGGGAGGGCCGCTCTGGGGCCAACGTCCTGACTTTC	CASSLGEGRSGANVLTF
TRBD1	once	TRBV10-2	TRBJ1-1	TGCGCCAGCAGCCGGGACAGGAACACTGAAGCTTTCTTT	CASSRDRNTEAFF
TRBD1	-	TRBV4-1	TRBJ1-6	TGCGCCAGCAGCCAATCCGGGACAGGGGGCTATAATTCACCCCTCCACTTT	CASSQSGTGGYNSPLHF
TRBD1	-	TRBV3-1/TRBV3-2	TRBJ2-1	TGTGCCAGCAGCCAAGCGCAGGACAGGGGGTACAATGAGCAGTTCTTC	CASSQAQDRGYNEQFF
TRBD1	-	TRBV19	TRBJ1-5	TGTGCCAGTAGTAGCTTGGACAGGGGCCAGCCCCAGCATTTT	CASSSLDRGQPQHF
-	-	TRBV6-1	TRBJ2-1	TGTGCCAGCAGTGAGCTCGAGGGCCGCAATGAGCAGTTCTTC	CASSELEGRNEQFF